The 30 T cell receptor beta chains below come from one sample, sequenced in a study of blood T cell repertoires in COVID-19. The protocol was immunoSEQ multiplex PCR, while the TCRdb copy is restricted to in-frame clones and leaves out a portion. The sample gives roughly 200,000 clones, roughly 78% of which show up once; 2.5% to 3% is in the top ten. The sequenced sample was peripheral blood. These receptors all stem from a woman of 80 years or more with active or convalescent COVID-19.

The rearrangement uses TRBV6-5 and TRBJ2-7, with TRBD1 matching over 9 bases. The CDR3 loop spans 14 amino acids. Unmatched junction bases numbered 8, after V lost 5 bases and J lost 6 bases. Germline V gives CDR1 MNHEY, CDR2 SVGAGI. The CDR3 DNA sequence: TGTGCCAGCAGTCCGGGACAGGGATTTGGCGAGCAGTACTTC. It specifies CASSPGQGFGEQYF.

V usage is TRBV19 and J usage is TRBJ2-3; 7 positions match TRBD1. Germline CDR1 reads LNHDA; CDR2 reads SQIVND (reference sequence). Losses at the gene ends were 6 bases for V and 3 bases for J; bases not matched to a gene: 12. This CDR3 has 16 residues. Written as DNA, the CDR3 is TGTGCCAGTAGCATTTCTAGGGACAGCGAAACAGATACGCAGTATTTT. Translation gives CASSISRDSETDTQYF. The complete variable domain, with remaining parts taken from reference TRBV19 and TRBJ2-3, reads DGGITQSPKYLFRKEGQNVTLSCEQNLNHDAMYWYRQDPGQGLRLIYYSQIVNDFQKGDIAEGYSVSREKKESFPLTVTSAQKNPTAFYLCASSISRDSETDTQYFGPGTRLTVL.

This chain joins TRBV27 and TRBJ2-7; TRBD1 agrees at 7 bases. The CDR3 is 14 amino acids. Germline values: CDR1 MNHEY, CDR2 SMNVEV (reference sequence). Losses at the gene ends were 5 bases for V and 6 bases for J; bases not matched to a gene: 10. The CDR3 nucleotides are TGTGCCAGCAGTGGGTCGACAGGGTTTGGCGAGCAGTACTTC. Protein sequence: CASSGSTGFGEQYF.

This clone showed up just a few times. V gene TRBV5-1 combines with J gene TRBJ1-4, with no clear D. Trimming pared 0 bases from V and 4 bases from J, leaving 10 bases between. Germline V CDR1 and CDR2: SGHRS, YFSETQ. This CDR3 contains 15 residues. The CDR3 reads CASSLVSQLNEKLFF. The CDR3 bases are TGCGCCAGCAGCTTGGTCTCACAGCTTAATGAAAAACTGTTTTTT.

The chain joins TRBV6-5 to TRBJ2-1; 7 nucleotides match TRBD2. Germline V gene sequence: CDR1 MNHEY, CDR2 SVGAGI. CDR3 length: 15 amino acids. J was trimmed by 6 bases and V by 0 bases; bases with no gene match: 5. The CDR3: CASSYSWGGSNEQFF. The CDR3 DNA reads as TGTGCCAGCAGTTACTCATGGGGGGGTTCCAATGAGCAGTTCTTC.

J is TRBJ1-2 and V is TRBV7-9, with D unresolved. The CDR3 is 13 amino acids. V lost 5 bases, J lost 4 bases, and 11 bases lay in between. CDR1 is SEHNR, CDR2 FQNEAQ, per germline (reference sequence). Here the CDR3 DNA reads TGTGCCAGCAGCCCCGGGTCCTCCTATGGCTACACCTTC. Residues: CASSPGSSYGYTF.

The CDR3 loop reads CASSLRRGGQETQYF. The CDR3 nucleotides read TGTGCCAGCAGCTTGCGGCGGGGGGGCCAAGAGACCCAGTACTTC. The V call is TRBV5-4, the J call TRBJ2-5, with 9 nucleotides matching TRBD2. The CDR3 extends over 15 amino acids. Germline V gene sequence: CDR1 SGHNT, CDR2 YYREEE (reference sequence). The V and J ends lost 1 base and 1 base, in that order; junction bases with no gene match: 2.

This clone was found once. CDR3 in amino acids: CASSLEWTVPNEKLFF. For the CDR3, the DNA is TGTGCCAGCAGCTTAGAATGGACAGTACCAAATGAAAAACTGTTTTTT. This chain joins TRBV7-9 and TRBJ1-4, with TRBD1 as a possible D gene (6 bases). The CDR3 consists of 16 residues. The V gene lost 1 base and the J gene lost 5 bases, with 14 bases spanning the gap. Germline CDR1 reads SEHNR; CDR2 reads FQNEAQ (reference sequence).

In this sample, this clone turned up once. Other DNA sequences in the same sample also yield this CDR3. The rearrangement links TRBV18 to TRBJ1-2; 7 positions match TRBD1. Germline V gene data show CDR1 as KGHSH and CDR2 as LQKENI. This CDR3 spans 13 amino acids. Trimming removed 3 bases from V and 8 bases from J; junction bases left unmatched: 6. CDR3 nucleotides: TGTGCCAGCTCACCCGGGACAGAGACAGGCTACACCTTC. Its translation: CASSPGTETGYTF.

This chain connects TRBV14 to TRBJ2-2; tentative D call: TRBD2 (6 bases). The CDR3 totals 15 residues. V was shortened by 0 bases and J by 4 bases, with 9 bases between the two germline ends. CDR1 SGHDN and CDR2 FVKESK come from the germline V gene. The CDR3, as DNA: TGTGCCAGCAGCCAAGACTGGCGGGGCACCGGGGAGCTGTTTTTT. Translating gives CASSQDWRGTGELFF.

This sequence joins TRBV13 and TRBJ2-2; 9 nucleotides match TRBD2. Germline CDR1 and CDR2: PRHDT and FYEKMQ (reference sequence). This CDR3 comprises 16 residues. V lost 0 bases, J lost 1 base, and 0 bases stayed unmatched. CDR3 DNA sequence: TGTGCCAGCAGCTTAGGTAGCGGGGGGAACACCGGGGAGCTGTTTTTT. Protein: CASSLGSGGNTGELFF.

V usage is TRBV5-6 and J usage is TRBJ2-1; 14 bases map to TRBD2. V was pared by 3 bases and J by 4 bases, with 3 bases of the junction left unmatched. Germline CDR1 reads SGHDT; CDR2 reads YYEEEE. This CDR3 comprises 16 residues. The CDR3 reads CASSSGLAGGYNEQFF. The CDR3 nucleotides read TGTGCCAGCAGCTCCGGACTAGCGGGGGGTTACAATGAGCAGTTCTTC.

V is TRBV5-1 and J is TRBJ2-3; perhaps TRBD2 as D (5 bases). V lost 2 bases and J lost 1, with 11 bases in between. CDR1 and CDR2 from the germline V gene are SGHRS and YFSETQ. CDR3 size: 15 residues. CDR3 sequence reads: CASSFEQRGTDTQYF. CDR3 nucleotides: TGCGCCAGCAGCTTTGAACAGAGGGGCACAGATACGCAGTATTTT.

The chain combines TRBV28 with TRBJ1-1; D uncertain. Trimming left V 4 bases short and J 6 bases short, with 12 bases between. CDR3 length equals 13 residues. Per germline, CDR1 MDHEN and CDR2 SYDVKM. In nucleotides, the CDR3 is TGTGCCAGCAGTTCTACGGGTTTAGCTGAAGCTTTCTTT. This sequence encodes CASSSTGLAEAFF.

V and J are TRBV29-1 and TRBJ2-2; 7 positions match TRBD2. J was trimmed by 6 bases and V by 6 bases; bases with no gene match: 4. The CDR3 is made up of 12 amino acids. CDR1 SQVTM and CDR2 ANQGSEA come from the germline V gene. The CDR3 spells CSVPLASGELFF. Written as DNA, the CDR3 is TGCAGCGTCCCACTAGCGTCCGGGGAGCTGTTTTTT.

The J gene is TRBJ2-1, the V gene TRBV28, with TRBD2 matching over 9 bases. CDR1 and CDR2 from the germline V gene are MDHEN and SYDVKM. The CDR3 spans 15 residues. V lost 2 bases to trimming and J lost 7 bases; unmatched junction nucleotides: 6. The CDR3 DNA sequence: TGTGCCAGCAGTTTACTCGCGGGGGGGAGTAATGAGCAGTTCTTC. Amino acids: CASSLLAGGSNEQFF.

The rearrangement links TRBV7-9 to TRBJ2-2; TRBD1 might be the D (6 bases). Per the germline V gene, CDR1 is SEHNR and CDR2 is FQNEAQ (reference sequence). The length of the CDR3 is 16 residues. V was clipped by 3 bases and J by 4 bases, with 15 bases between them. The CDR3 region has the DNA TGTGCCAGCAGCTTTAGTACAGGGCGGAGCACCGGGGAGCTGTTTTTT. It is translated as CASSFSTGRSTGELFF.

This clone was detected only once. V usage is TRBV5-1 and J usage is TRBJ1-2, with TRBD1 identical over 8 bases. With 2 bases clipped from V and 3 bases from J, the junction kept 12 bases outside the gene matches. Germline CDR1 and CDR2: SGHRS and YFSETQ. This CDR3 is built from 17 residues. CDR3 bases: TGCGCCAGCAGCTTCGCTTCAGGGGGCGCGGTATACTATGGCTACACCTTC. Translated, it gives CASSFASGGAVYYGYTF.

V gene TRBV5-6 combines with J gene TRBJ2-5; D perhaps matches TRBD2 (6 bases). The CDR3 totals 17 residues. The germline gives CDR1 SGHDT, CDR2 YYEEEE. Trimming removed 0 bases at V and 5 bases at J, with 20 bases between. In nucleotides, the CDR3 is TGTGCCAGCAGCTTGGCGGCTGGGGGGTTGTTTCGGGAGACCCAGTACTTC. This translates into CASSLAAGGLFRETQYF.

This chain connects TRBV7-2 to TRBJ2-2, with 11 nucleotides matching TRBD2. Germline V gene lookup returns CDR1 SGHTA and CDR2 FQGNSA. The CDR3 runs to 15 residues. V lost 5 bases and J lost 7; bases outside the gene matches: 6. In DNA form, the CDR3 reads TGTGCCAGCAGCCTACTAGCGGGGGAAGGCGGGGAGCTGTTTTTT. Encoded protein: CASSLLAGEGGELFF.

CDR3 sequence reads: CASSGANRGSNYGYTF. DNA for the CDR3: TGTGCCAGCAGTGGGGCCAACAGGGGGTCTAACTATGGCTACACCTTC. V gene TRBV25-1 combines with J gene TRBJ1-2; 8 bases map to TRBD1. The CDR3 contains 16 residues. CDR1 is MGHDK and CDR2 is SYGVNS in the germline V gene. V lost 4 bases to trimming and J lost 0 bases; unmatched junction nucleotides: 7.

The CDR3 nucleotides read TGTGCCAGCAGCCGGGACAGTTCCTATGGCTACACCTTC. Translation: CASSRDSSYGYTF. V usage is TRBV11-2 and J usage is TRBJ1-2; TRBD1 agrees at 7 bases. V lost 5 bases, J lost 4 bases, and 4 bases stayed unmatched. CDR3 size: 13 residues. Germline V gives CDR1 SGHAT, CDR2 FQNNGV.

This chain uses TRBV30 with TRBJ2-2, with D maybe TRBD1 (7 bases). V shed 0 bases and J shed 6 bases, with 14 bases lying between them. This CDR3 comprises 15 residues. Germline V lookup: CDR1 GTSNPN, CDR2 SVGIG (reference sequence). The CDR3 is CAWSVRGAMAGELFF. The CDR3 DNA follows: TGTGCCTGGAGTGTCAGGGGGGCCATGGCCGGGGAGCTGTTTTTT.

The chain uses TRBV5-1 and TRBJ2-7; 9 positions agree with TRBD1. This CDR3 spans 14 amino acids. Germline CDR1 SGHRS, CDR2 YFSETQ. Trimming took 1 base from V and 4 from J; bases not matched to a gene: 3. The CDR3 bases are TGCGCCAGCAGCTTGAAACAGGGGGCTTACGAGCAGTACTTC. Protein product: CASSLKQGAYEQYF.

The chain recombines TRBV20-1 with TRBJ1-2; TRBD1 matches at 8 bases. The germline V gene encodes CDR1 DFQATT and CDR2 SNEGSKA (reference sequence). With 3 bases clipped from V and 6 bases from J, the junction kept 6 bases outside the gene matches. This CDR3 contains 13 residues. The CDR3 DNA sequence: TGCAGTGCTAGTCGACAGGGGAACCATGGCTACACCTTC. Translating gives CSASRQGNHGYTF.

V is TRBV19 and J is TRBJ2-3; 7 bases map to TRBD1. The CDR3 sequence is 14 residues long. V lost 5 bases and J lost 4; bases outside the gene matches: 6. CDR1 is LNHDA and CDR2 is SQIVND in the germline V gene (reference sequence). CDR3 nucleotides: TGTGCCAGTAGTGTCACAGGGGCCCCAGATACGCAGTATTTT. Protein: CASSVTGAPDTQYF. Combining the CDR3 with reference TRBV19 and TRBJ2-3 gives the whole variable domain DGGITQSPKYLFRKEGQNVTLSCEQNLNHDAMYWYRQDPGQGLRLIYYSQIVNDFQKGDIAEGYSVSREKKESFPLTVTSAQKNPTAFYLCASSVTGAPDTQYFGPGTRLTVL.

The chain recombines TRBV7-2 with TRBJ2-2; 11 bases line up with TRBD2. V lost 3 bases to trimming and J lost 0 bases; unmatched junction nucleotides: 3. CDR1 and CDR2 (germline): SGHTA, FQGNSA. The length of the CDR3 is 17 residues. CDR3 amino acids: CASSLGLAAPNTGELFF. DNA for the CDR3: TGTGCCAGCAGCTTGGGACTAGCGGCGCCGAACACCGGGGAGCTGTTTTTT.

The chain combines TRBV7-2 with TRBJ1-5; no reliable D call. CDR1 SGHTA and CDR2 FQGNSA come from the germline V gene. The CDR3 runs to 16 residues. Trimming took off 3 bases at V and 0 bases at J, with 12 bases between the two ends. Here the CDR3 DNA reads TGTGCCAGCAGCTTGCAGTTAGCTTATAGCAATCAGCCCCAGCATTTT. It encodes CASSLQLAYSNQPQHF.

This chain connects TRBV27 to TRBJ2-7; 9 positions agree with TRBD2. CDR3 size: 13 residues. V shed 5 bases and J 5 bases; nucleotides not matched to a gene: 4. Per germline, CDR1 MNHEY and CDR2 SMNVEV (reference sequence). CDR3 amino acids: CASSRLAADEQYF. The CDR3 region has the DNA TGTGCCAGCAGTAGACTAGCGGCGGACGAGCAGTACTTC.

This rearrangement joins TRBV5-1 to TRBJ2-5; TRBD1 matches 10 bases. Germline CDR1 is SGHRS and CDR2 is YFSETQ. Unmatched junction bases numbered 7, after V lost 4 bases and J lost 4 bases. This CDR3 contains 15 residues. This CDR3 reads CASSGGTGVLETQYF. The CDR3 DNA reads as TGCGCCAGCAGCGGCGGGACAGGGGTACTAGAGACCCAGTACTTC.